The 23 T cell receptor beta chains below all came from one sample that was sequenced in a study of cytomegalovirus exposure and HLA in healthy donors. Primers included in the PCR were 60 Vbeta and 13 Jbeta primers. Clones were read by immunoSEQ multiplex PCR, and TCRdb kept only the in-frame ones, dropping some. The table lists under 200,000 clones, approximately 80% of them singletons. Sequencing was carried out using PBMCs. The receptors stem from a male donor in good health and CMV-seropositive.

The chain uses TRBV7-7 and TRBJ2-2, with a weak D call TRBD1 (6 bases). V lost 2 bases to trimming and J lost 6 bases, with 10 bases between them. Germline V gene data show CDR1 as SSHAT and CDR2 as FNYEAQ (reference sequence). The CDR3 sequence is 14 residues long. The CDR3 DNA reads TGTGCCAGCAGCTTAATGGGGGCCCCCGGGGAGCTGTTTTTT. Its translation: CASSLMGAPGELFF.

This chain links TRBV7-2 with TRBJ1-3, with D possibly matching TRBD1 (6 bases). This CDR3 contains 14 residues. The germline V and J ends were trimmed by 3 bases and 6 bases, with 12 bases remaining between them. Germline V lookup: CDR1 SGHTA, CDR2 FQGNSA. This CDR3 reads CASSFMGGANTIYF. The CDR3, as DNA: TGTGCCAGCAGCTTCATGGGGGGGGCAAACACCATATATTTT.

The chain joins TRBV5-1 to TRBJ2-3; 8 bases map to TRBD2. There are 14 residues in the CDR3. The V and J ends lost 4 bases and 3 bases, in that order; junction bases with no gene match: 4. Germline assignment: CDR1 SGHRS and CDR2 YFSETQ. CDR3 bases: TGCGCCAGCAGCGTCGGGGGGGCTACAGATACGCAGTATTTT. It yields the protein CASSVGGATDTQYF.

For the CDR3, the DNA is TGTGCCAGCAGTCCCGGGACAGGGAATCAGCCCCAGCATTTT. The encoded protein is CASSPGTGNQPQHF. V is TRBV27 and J is TRBJ1-5; 9 positions agree with TRBD1. V was clipped by 5 bases and J by 4 bases; unmatched bases: 3. CDR1 and CDR2 (germline): MNHEY, SMNVEV (reference sequence). The CDR3 has 14 amino acids.

This rearrangement joins TRBV25-1 to TRBJ2-2; TRBD2 might be the D (5 bases). V lost 1 base, J lost 8 bases, and 11 bases lay in between. Germline loops: CDR1 MGHDK, CDR2 SYGVNS. The length of the CDR3 is 14 residues. The CDR3 protein is CASSESSEGGELFF. DNA of the CDR3: TGTGCCAGCAGTGAATCCTCCGAGGGTGGGGAGCTGTTTTTT.

The genes are TRBV29-1 and TRBJ2-5, with TRBD1 identical over 8 bases. Germline V lookup: CDR1 SQVTM, CDR2 ANQGSEA. V gave up 2 bases and J gave up 5 bases; unmatched junction bases: 10. The CDR3 sequence is 15 residues long. This chain's CDR3 is CSVEYAGGGLETQYF. CDR3 DNA: TGCAGCGTTGAATACGCAGGGGGCGGCCTCGAGACCCAGTACTTC.

The CDR3 is CASSRGGPGELFF. In nucleotides, the CDR3 is TGCGCCAGCAGCCGGGGAGGACCCGGGGAGCTGTTTTTT. The chain has TRBV4-3 and TRBJ2-2; perhaps TRBD2 as D (6 bases). The CDR3 is 13 residues long. Trimming left V 4 bases short and J 6 bases short, with 9 bases between. Germline lookup yields CDR1 LGHNA and CDR2 YSLEER.

The chain employs TRBV7-9 and TRBJ1-2, with a tentative D call TRBD1 (6 bases). Germline V lookup: CDR1 SEHNR, CDR2 FQNEAQ (reference sequence). Trimming left V 5 bases short and J 5 bases short, with 12 bases between. CDR3 length: 13 residues. The CDR3 DNA follows: TGTGCCAGCAGCCCCGGACAGAGGTATGGCTACACCTTC. It codes for CASSPGQRYGYTF. Together with reference TRBV7-9 and TRBJ1-2, the CDR3 gives the full variable domain: DTGVSQNPRHKITKRGQNVTFRCDPISEHNRLYWYRQTLGQGPEFLTYFQNEAQLEKSRLLSDRFSAERPKGSFSTLEIQRTEQGDSAMYLCASSPGQRYGYTFGSGTRLTVV.

The chain joins TRBV6-5 to TRBJ2-7; 10 nucleotides agree with TRBD1. Germline trimming cut 1 base from V and 6 bases from J; bases unmatched to any gene: 9. CDR1 and CDR2 from the germline V gene are MNHEY and SVGAGI. The CDR3 covers 16 residues. The CDR3 region is CASSYYTGTGEAEQYF. The CDR3 bases are TGTGCCAGCAGTTACTATACCGGGACAGGGGAGGCCGAGCAGTACTTC.

The rearrangement uses TRBV9 and TRBJ1-1, with D possibly TRBD1 on 6 matching bases. This CDR3 contains 12 residues. V gave up 3 bases and J gave up 11 bases, with 14 bases separating them. Germline CDR1 reads SGDLS; CDR2 reads YYNGEE. The DNA of the CDR3 is TGTGCCAGCAGCGCTTCACAGGGCGCGGCTTTCTTT. Its protein is CASSASQGAAFF. Together with reference TRBV9 and TRBJ1-1, the CDR3 gives the full variable domain: DSGVTQTPKHLITATGQRVTLRCSPRSGDLSVYWYQQSLDQGLQFLIQYYNGEERAKGNILERFSAQQFPDLHSELNLSSLELGDSALYFCASSASQGAAFFGQGTRLTVV.

The V and J genes are TRBV12-5 and TRBJ2-5; no reliable D call. The V gene's germline CDR1 is LGHNT and CDR2 FRNRAP. The V end lost 1 base, the J end lost 9 bases, and 12 bases lay between the germline ends. The CDR3 length is 13 residues. CDR3 residues: CASGLGNLGPQYF. Written as DNA, the CDR3 is TGTGCTAGTGGTTTGGGTAATTTGGGCCCCCAGTACTTC.

The chain carries TRBV20-1 and TRBJ1-3, with D uncertain. This CDR3 is 11 amino acids long. Germline CDR1 DFQATT, CDR2 SNEGSKA (reference sequence). The CDR3, as DNA: TGCAGCCCCCTCGCTGGAAACACCATATATTTT. Protein product: CSPLAGNTIYF.

Remarks on this clone: Relative to the germline gene, one junction end is altered; a read error may explain this. The chain joins TRBV7-9 to TRBJ1-2; unclear D gene. Germline CDR1 is SEHNR and CDR2 is FQNEAQ (reference sequence). The CDR3 sequence is 15 residues long. For the CDR3, the DNA is TGTTCCAGCAGCTCCCCCGGACTTACATTCTATGGCTACACCTTC. Protein: CSSSSPGLTFYGYTF.

The gene calls are TRBV11-2 and TRBJ2-5; the D gene is possibly TRBD2 (6 bases). The CDR3 runs 14 residues. The V gene's germline CDR1 is SGHAT and CDR2 FQNNGV. The V gene lost 1 base and the J gene lost 5 bases, with 11 bases spanning the gap. For the CDR3, the DNA is TGTGCCAGCAGCTTAGTCGGGGGTCGGGAGACCCAGTACTTC. Its protein is CASSLVGGRETQYF.

The chain uses TRBV5-1 and TRBJ1-3, with TRBD1 identical over 7 bases. This CDR3 is 14 amino acids long. Germline V gene lookup returns CDR1 SGHRS and CDR2 YFSETQ. V dropped 3 bases and J dropped 9; count of bases not matched to a gene: 9. CDR3 nucleotides: TGCGCCAGCAGCTCCTTCGACAGGGCTGGCACCATATATTTT. Protein product: CASSSFDRAGTIYF.

The J gene is TRBJ2-1, the V gene TRBV6-6, with 10 bases identical to TRBD1. The J segment lost 7 bases and the V segment lost 1 base, leaving 4 bases of the junction unmatched. This CDR3 contains 15 residues. CDR1 and CDR2 from the germline V gene are MNHNY and SVGAGI (reference sequence). The CDR3 is CASSYLGQGRNEQFF. The CDR3 DNA reads as TGTGCCAGCAGTTACTTGGGACAGGGGAGGAATGAGCAGTTCTTC.

The V gene is TRBV19, the J gene TRBJ2-2; possibly TRBD1 for D (5 bases). The CDR3 has 17 residues. V lost 0 bases, J lost 6 bases, and 17 bases lay in between. Germline V gene sequence: CDR1 LNHDA, CDR2 SQIVND (reference sequence). In nucleotides, the CDR3 is TGTGCCAGTAGTATAGATTCCACAGGCCGACGACCCGGGGAGCTGTTTTTT. Its translation is CASSIDSTGRRPGELFF. The full variable domain, completed using reference TRBV19 and TRBJ2-2, is DGGITQSPKYLFRKEGQNVTLSCEQNLNHDAMYWYRQDPGQGLRLIYYSQIVNDFQKGDIAEGYSVSREKKESFPLTVTSAQKNPTAFYLCASSIDSTGRRPGELFFGEGSRLTVL.

The chain couples TRBV27 to TRBJ1-6, with 9 nucleotides matching TRBD1. This CDR3 comprises 16 residues. The germline gives CDR1 MNHEY, CDR2 SMNVEV (reference sequence). Germline trimming cut 5 bases from V and 4 bases from J; bases unmatched to any gene: 6. The CDR3 nucleotides are TGTGCCAGCAGTCAGGACAGGGGCAGGTATAATTCACCCCTCCACTTT. Translated, it gives CASSQDRGRYNSPLHF.

The chain has TRBV15 and TRBJ1-1, with D perhaps matching TRBD1 (5 bases). V lost 0 bases and J lost 1, with 9 bases in between. The CDR3 runs 15 residues. CDR1 LNHNV and CDR2 YYDKDF come from the germline V gene (reference sequence). CDR3 region: CATSRDFGANTEAFF. The CDR3 DNA follows: TGTGCCACCAGCAGAGATTTTGGGGCGAACACTGAAGCTTTCTTT. The complete variable domain, with remaining parts taken from reference TRBV15 and TRBJ1-1, reads DAMVIQNPRYQVTQFGKPVTLSCSQTLNHNVMYWYQQKSSQAPKLLFHYYDKDFNNEADTPDNFQSRRPNTSFCFLDIRSPGLGDTAMYLCATSRDFGANTEAFFGQGTRLTVV.

The chain's CDR3 is CASSLSFQGVDGYTF. CDR3 bases: TGCGCCAGCAGCTTATCATTTCAGGGTGTCGATGGCTACACCTTC. This chain links TRBV5-1 with TRBJ1-2; possible D gene TRBD1, 5 bases. With 2 bases removed from V and 6 bases from J, the gap between germline ends came to 17 bases. Germline CDR1 SGHRS, CDR2 YFSETQ. This CDR3 is built from 15 residues.

The chain links TRBV18 to TRBJ1-1; 8 bases are shared with TRBD1. With 4 bases clipped from V and 11 bases from J, the junction kept 15 bases outside the gene matches. This CDR3 spans 15 amino acids. CDR1 is KGHSH, CDR2 LQKENI, per germline. CDR3 sequence (DNA): TGTGCCAGCTCACGCGGGTCCCGGCAGGGGGCTGCGGCTTTCTTT. Protein product: CASSRGSRQGAAAFF.

This chain connects TRBV4-1 to TRBJ1-2; 7 nucleotides line up with TRBD1. Trimming cost V 2 bases and J 2 bases; bases outside gene matches: 8. The CDR3 consists of 16 residues. Per the germline V gene, CDR1 is MGHRA and CDR2 is YSYEKL. The CDR3 loop reads CASSQPGQARNYGYTF. The CDR3 region has the DNA TGCGCCAGCAGCCAACCTGGACAGGCGAGAAACTATGGCTACACCTTC.

The chain joins TRBV19 to TRBJ2-6, with D perhaps TRBD1 (5 bases). The CDR3 contains 18 residues. Trimming took off 3 bases at V and 6 bases at J, with 21 bases between the two ends. From germline, CDR1 is LNHDA and CDR2 SQIVND (reference sequence). CDR3 sequence (DNA): TGTGCCAGTAGTATTGGATCCATTCAGGGAATAGAGGCCAACGTCCTGACTTTC. It is translated as CASSIGSIQGIEANVLTF.